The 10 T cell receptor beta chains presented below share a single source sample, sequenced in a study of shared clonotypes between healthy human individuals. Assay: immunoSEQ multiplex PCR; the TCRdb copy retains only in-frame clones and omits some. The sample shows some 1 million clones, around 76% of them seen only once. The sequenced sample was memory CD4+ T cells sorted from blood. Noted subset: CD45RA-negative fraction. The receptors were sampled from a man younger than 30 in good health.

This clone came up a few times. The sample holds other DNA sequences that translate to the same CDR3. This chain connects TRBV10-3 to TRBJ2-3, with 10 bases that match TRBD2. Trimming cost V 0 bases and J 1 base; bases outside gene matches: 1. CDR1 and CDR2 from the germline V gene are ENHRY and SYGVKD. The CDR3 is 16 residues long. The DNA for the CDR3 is TGTGCCATCAGTGAGTCTGGACTAGCGGGCACAGATACGCAGTATTTT. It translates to CAISESGLAGTDTQYF.

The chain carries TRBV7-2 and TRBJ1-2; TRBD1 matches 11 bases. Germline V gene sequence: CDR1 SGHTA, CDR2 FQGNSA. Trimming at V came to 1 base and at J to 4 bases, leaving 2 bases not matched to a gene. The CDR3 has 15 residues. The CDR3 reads CASSLGDRGSYGYTF. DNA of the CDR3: TGTGCCAGCAGCTTAGGGGACAGGGGGTCCTATGGCTACACCTTC. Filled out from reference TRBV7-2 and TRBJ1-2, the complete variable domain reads GAGVSQSPSNKVTEKGKDVELRCDPISGHTALYWYRQSLGQGLEFLIYFQGNSAPDKSGLPSDRFSAERTGGSVSTLTIQRTQQEDSAVYLCASSLGDRGSYGYTFGSGTRLTVV.

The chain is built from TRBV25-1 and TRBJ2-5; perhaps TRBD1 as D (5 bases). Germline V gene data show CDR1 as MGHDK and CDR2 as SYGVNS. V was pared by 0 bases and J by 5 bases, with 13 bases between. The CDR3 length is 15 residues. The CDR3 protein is CASSEYFQGLETQYF. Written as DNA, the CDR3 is TGTGCCAGCAGTGAATATTTCCAGGGTCTGGAGACCCAGTACTTC.

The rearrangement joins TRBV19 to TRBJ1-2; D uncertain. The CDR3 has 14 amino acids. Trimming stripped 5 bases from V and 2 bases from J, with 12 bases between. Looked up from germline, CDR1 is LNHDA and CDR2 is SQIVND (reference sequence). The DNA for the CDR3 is TGTGCCAGTAGTGCCCCGGGCGAAAACTATGGCTACACCTTC. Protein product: CASSAPGENYGYTF.

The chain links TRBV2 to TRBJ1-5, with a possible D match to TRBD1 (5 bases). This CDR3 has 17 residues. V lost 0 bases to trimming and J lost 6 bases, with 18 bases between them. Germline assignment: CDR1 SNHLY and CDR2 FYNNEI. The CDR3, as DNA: TGTGCCAGCAGTGAAGCGCTTAGGATAAGGGGCGGTCAGCCCCAGCATTTT. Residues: CASSEALRIRGGQPQHF.

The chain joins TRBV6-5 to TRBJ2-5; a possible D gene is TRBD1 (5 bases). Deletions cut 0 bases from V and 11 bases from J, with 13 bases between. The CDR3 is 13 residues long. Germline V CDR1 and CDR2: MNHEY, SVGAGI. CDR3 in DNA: TGTGCCAGCAGTTACTCGGGGCTCTACGGGCAGTACTTC. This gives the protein CASSYSGLYGQYF.

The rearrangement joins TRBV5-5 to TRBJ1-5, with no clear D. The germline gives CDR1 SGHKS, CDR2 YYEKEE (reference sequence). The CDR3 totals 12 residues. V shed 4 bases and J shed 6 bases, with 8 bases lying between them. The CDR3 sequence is CASSQLTQPQHF. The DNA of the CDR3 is TGTGCCAGCAGCCAACTAACTCAGCCCCAGCATTTT.

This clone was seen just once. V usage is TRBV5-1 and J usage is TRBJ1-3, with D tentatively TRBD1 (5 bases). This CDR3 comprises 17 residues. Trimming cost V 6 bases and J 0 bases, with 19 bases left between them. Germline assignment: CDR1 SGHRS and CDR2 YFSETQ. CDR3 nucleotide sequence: TGCGCCAGCAACAATATTCGAGGGGACCTCTCTGGAAACACCATATATTTT. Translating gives CASNNIRGDLSGNTIYF.

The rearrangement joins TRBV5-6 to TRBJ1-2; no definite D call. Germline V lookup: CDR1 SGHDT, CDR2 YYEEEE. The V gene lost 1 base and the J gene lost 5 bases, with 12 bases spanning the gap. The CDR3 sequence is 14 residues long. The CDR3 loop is CASSLNLGVYGYTF. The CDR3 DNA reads TGTGCCAGCAGCTTGAATTTGGGCGTTTATGGCTACACCTTC.

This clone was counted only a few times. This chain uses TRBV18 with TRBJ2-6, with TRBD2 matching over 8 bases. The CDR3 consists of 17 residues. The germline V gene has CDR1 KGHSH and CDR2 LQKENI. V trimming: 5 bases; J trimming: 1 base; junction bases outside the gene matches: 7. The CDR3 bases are TGTGCCAGCTCAGAAGTAGCGGGACGTTCTGGGGCCAACGTCCTGACTTTC. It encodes CASSEVAGRSGANVLTF.